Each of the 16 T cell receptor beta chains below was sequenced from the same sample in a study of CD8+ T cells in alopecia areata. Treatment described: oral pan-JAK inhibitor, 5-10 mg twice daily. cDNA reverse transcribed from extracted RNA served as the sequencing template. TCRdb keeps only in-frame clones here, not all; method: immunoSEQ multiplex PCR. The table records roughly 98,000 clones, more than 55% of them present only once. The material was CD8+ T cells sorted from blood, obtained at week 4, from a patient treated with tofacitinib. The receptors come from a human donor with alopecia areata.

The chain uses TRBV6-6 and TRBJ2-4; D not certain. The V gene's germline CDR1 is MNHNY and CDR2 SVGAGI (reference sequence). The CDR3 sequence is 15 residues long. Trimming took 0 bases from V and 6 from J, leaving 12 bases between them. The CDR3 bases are TGTGCCAGCAGTTACTCGAGTCGTGCCGTAAACATTCAGTACTTC. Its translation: CASSYSSRAVNIQYF.

CDR3 DNA: TGTGCCAGCAGTTACTGGGGGAACTATGGCTACACCTTC. As protein: CASSYWGNYGYTF. The chain combines TRBV6-5 with TRBJ1-2, with a tentative D call TRBD1 (5 bases). This CDR3 region has 13 residues. CDR1 is MNHEY, CDR2 SVGAGI, per germline. V shed 1 base and J shed 2 bases, with 5 bases lying between them.

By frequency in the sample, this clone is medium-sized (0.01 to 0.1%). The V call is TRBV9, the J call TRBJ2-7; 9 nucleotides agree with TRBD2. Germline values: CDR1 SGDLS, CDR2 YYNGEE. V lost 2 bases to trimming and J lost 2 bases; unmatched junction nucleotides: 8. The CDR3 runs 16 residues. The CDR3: CASSVREGTATYEQYF. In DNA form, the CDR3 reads TGTGCCAGCAGCGTGCGGGAGGGGACTGCAACCTACGAGCAGTACTTC.

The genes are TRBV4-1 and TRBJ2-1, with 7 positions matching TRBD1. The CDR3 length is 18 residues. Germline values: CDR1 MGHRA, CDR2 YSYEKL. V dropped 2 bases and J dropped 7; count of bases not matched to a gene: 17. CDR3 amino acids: CASSQPLRPGQILNEQFF. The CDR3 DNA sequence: TGCGCCAGCAGCCAACCCCTTCGGCCGGGACAGATCTTAAATGAGCAGTTCTTC.

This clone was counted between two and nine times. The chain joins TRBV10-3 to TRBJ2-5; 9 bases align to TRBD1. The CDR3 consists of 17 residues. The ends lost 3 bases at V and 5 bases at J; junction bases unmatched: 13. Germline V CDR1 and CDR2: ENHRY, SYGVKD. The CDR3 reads CAISDPTGGGYGETQYF. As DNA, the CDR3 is TGTGCCATCAGTGATCCTACAGGGGGCGGATATGGGGAGACCCAGTACTTC.

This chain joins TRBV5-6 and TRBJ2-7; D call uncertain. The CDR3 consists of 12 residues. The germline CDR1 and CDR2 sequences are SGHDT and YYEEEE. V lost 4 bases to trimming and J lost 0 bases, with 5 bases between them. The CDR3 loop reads CASSHGSYEQYF. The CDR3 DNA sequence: TGTGCCAGCAGCCACGGCTCCTACGAGCAGTACTTC.

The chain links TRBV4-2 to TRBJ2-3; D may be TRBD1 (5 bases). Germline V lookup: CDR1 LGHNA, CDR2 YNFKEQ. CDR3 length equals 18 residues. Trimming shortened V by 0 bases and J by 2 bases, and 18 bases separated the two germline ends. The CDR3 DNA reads TGTGCCAGCAGCCAAGACCCGACAGAGATAACGACCACAGATACGCAGTATTTT. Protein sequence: CASSQDPTEITTTDTQYF.

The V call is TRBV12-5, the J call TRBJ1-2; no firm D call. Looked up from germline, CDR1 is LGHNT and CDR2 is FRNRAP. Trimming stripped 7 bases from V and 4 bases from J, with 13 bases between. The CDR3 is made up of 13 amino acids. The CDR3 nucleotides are TGTGCTAGTGCCGCGGGAACCGCCTATGGCTACACCTTC. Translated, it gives CASAAGTAYGYTF.

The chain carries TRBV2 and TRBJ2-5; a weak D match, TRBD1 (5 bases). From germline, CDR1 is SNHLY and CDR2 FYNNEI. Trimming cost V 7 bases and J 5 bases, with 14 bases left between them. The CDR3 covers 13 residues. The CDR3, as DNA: TGTGCCAGCACGTTCACAGGTCTGGAGACCCAGTACTTC. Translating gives CASTFTGLETQYF.

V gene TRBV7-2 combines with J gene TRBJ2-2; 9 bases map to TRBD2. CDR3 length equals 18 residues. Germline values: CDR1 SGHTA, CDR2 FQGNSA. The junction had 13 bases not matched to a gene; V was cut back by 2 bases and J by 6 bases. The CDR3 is CASSLTGASGEAAGELFF. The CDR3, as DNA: TGTGCCAGCAGCTTAACCGGCGCTAGCGGGGAGGCGGCCGGGGAGCTGTTTTTT.

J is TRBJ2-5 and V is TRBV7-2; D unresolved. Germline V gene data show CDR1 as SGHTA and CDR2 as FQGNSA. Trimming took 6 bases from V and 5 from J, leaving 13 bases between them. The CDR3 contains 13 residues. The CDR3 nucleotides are TGTGCCAGCAGGGCTATTATGGGGGAGACCCAGTACTTC. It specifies CASRAIMGETQYF.

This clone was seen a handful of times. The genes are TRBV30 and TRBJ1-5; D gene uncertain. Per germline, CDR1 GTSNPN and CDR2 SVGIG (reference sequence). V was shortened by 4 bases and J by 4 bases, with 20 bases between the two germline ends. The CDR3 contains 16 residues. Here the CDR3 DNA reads TGTGCCTGGATCTTCGAAGAGTGGGTGGGGAATCAGCCCCAGCATTTT. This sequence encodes CAWIFEEWVGNQPQHF.

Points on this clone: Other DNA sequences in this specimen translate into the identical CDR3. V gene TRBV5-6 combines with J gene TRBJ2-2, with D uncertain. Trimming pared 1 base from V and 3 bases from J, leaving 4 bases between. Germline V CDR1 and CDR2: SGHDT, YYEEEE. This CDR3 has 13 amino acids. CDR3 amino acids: CASSLSYTGELFF. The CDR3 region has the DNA TGTGCCAGCAGCTTGAGCTACACCGGGGAGCTGTTTTTT.

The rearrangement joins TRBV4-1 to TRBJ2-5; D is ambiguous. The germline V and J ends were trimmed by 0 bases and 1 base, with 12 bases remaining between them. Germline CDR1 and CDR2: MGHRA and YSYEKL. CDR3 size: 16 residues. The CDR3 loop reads CASSQDLSTGQETQYF. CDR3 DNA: TGCGCCAGCAGCCAAGATCTGTCGACTGGCCAAGAGACCCAGTACTTC.

The CDR3, as DNA: TGTGCCAGCAGCCCCGGGACTAGCGGGATCGGGGCCAACGTCCTGACTTTC. Translated: CASSPGTSGIGANVLTF. V is TRBV9 and J is TRBJ2-6; 13 bases are shared with TRBD2. Germline V gene lookup returns CDR1 SGDLS and CDR2 YYNGEE. J gave up 4 bases and V 4 bases, and 5 bases lay outside the gene matches. This CDR3 spans 17 amino acids.

The CDR3 protein is CASSHDKRGLAGANEQFF. The CDR3 DNA is TGTGCCAGCAGCCACGATAAGCGGGGGCTAGCGGGAGCCAATGAGCAGTTCTTC. The J gene is TRBJ2-1, the V gene TRBV7-8, with 10 bases aligning to TRBD2. Germline V gene lookup returns CDR1 SGHVS and CDR2 FQNEAQ. The CDR3 runs to 18 residues. Trimming cost V 5 bases and J 6 bases; bases outside gene matches: 16.